This entry lists 17 T cell receptor beta chains sequenced from one sample in a study of cytomegalovirus exposure and HLA in healthy donors. Measured with immunoSEQ multiplex PCR; TCRdb has only the in-frame clones, and not every one. The profile shows about 330,000 clones, about nine tenths of them singletons. Sequences were obtained from PBMCs. These receptor sequences come from a woman aged 25 to 45 in good health and CMV-seropositive.

The V gene is TRBV9, the J gene TRBJ2-1, with 9 bases lining up with TRBD2. Germline CDR1 is SGDLS and CDR2 is YYNGEE. The CDR3 has 16 residues. Unmatched junction bases numbered 7, after V lost 0 bases and J lost 6 bases. The CDR3 region is CASSVAPGLAANEQFF. The CDR3, as DNA: TGTGCCAGCAGCGTAGCCCCGGGACTAGCCGCCAATGAGCAGTTCTTC. The full variable domain, completed using reference TRBV9 and TRBJ2-1, is DSGVTQTPKHLITATGQRVTLRCSPRSGDLSVYWYQQSLDQGLQFLIQYYNGEERAKGNILERFSAQQFPDLHSELNLSSLELGDSALYFCASSVAPGLAANEQFFGPGTRLTVL.

The CDR3 here is CASSLGPNYGYTF. In DNA form, the CDR3 reads TGTGCCAGCAGCTTGGGCCCTAACTATGGCTACACCTTC. The chain recombines TRBV7-9 with TRBJ1-2; D gene uncertain. Germline assignment: CDR1 SEHNR and CDR2 FQNEAQ (reference sequence). This CDR3 has 13 amino acids. Trimming removed 3 bases from V and 0 bases from J, with 5 bases in between.

This chain connects TRBV7-2 to TRBJ2-3; no firm D call. The germline CDR1 and CDR2 sequences are SGHTA and FQGNSA. Between the trimmed V and J ends, which lost 2 bases and 0 bases, there was a span of 18 bases. There are 18 residues in the CDR3. This CDR3 reads CASSLLGRLTVSTDTQYF. CDR3 DNA: TGTGCCAGCAGCTTACTTGGGCGCTTAACCGTTAGCACAGATACGCAGTATTTT.

The chain combines TRBV9 with TRBJ2-3; tentatively, D is TRBD2 (6 bases). The CDR3 extends over 16 amino acids. Germline values: CDR1 SGDLS, CDR2 YYNGEE. V lost 4 bases, J lost 2 bases, and 17 bases lay in between. CDR3: CASSSSWGGYTDTQYF. The CDR3 nucleotides are TGTGCCAGCAGCTCCAGTTGGGGAGGTTACACAGATACGCAGTATTTT. Combining the CDR3 with reference TRBV9 and TRBJ2-3 gives the whole variable domain DSGVTQTPKHLITATGQRVTLRCSPRSGDLSVYWYQQSLDQGLQFLIQYYNGEERAKGNILERFSAQQFPDLHSELNLSSLELGDSALYFCASSSSWGGYTDTQYFGPGTRLTVL.

V gene TRBV5-6 combines with J gene TRBJ2-4; 12 bases line up with TRBD2. The CDR3 contains 19 residues. Germline V gene data show CDR1 as SGHDT and CDR2 as YYEEEE. V trimming: 3 bases; J trimming: 0 bases; junction bases outside the gene matches: 10. The CDR3 is CASSSPRASGRVAKNIQYF. As DNA, the CDR3 is TGTGCCAGCAGCTCGCCTAGGGCTAGCGGGAGGGTAGCCAAAAACATTCAGTACTTC.

V usage is TRBV10-3 and J usage is TRBJ2-7; TRBD1 might be the D (5 bases). The length of the CDR3 is 15 residues. V lost 0 bases, J lost 3 bases, and 12 bases lay in between. The germline V gene encodes CDR1 ENHRY and CDR2 SYGVKD. The DNA of the CDR3 is TGTGCCATCAGTGAGTCGCAGGGAATGGGCTACGAGCAGTACTTC. It translates to CAISESQGMGYEQYF.

This clone was seen once. This CDR3 reads CASSQNIAGGPHNEQFF. Written as DNA, the CDR3 is TGCGCCAGCAGCCAAAACATAGCGGGAGGGCCCCACAATGAGCAGTTCTTC. This chain connects TRBV4-1 to TRBJ2-1, with 11 bases lining up with TRBD2. Losses at the gene ends were 2 bases for V and 5 bases for J; bases not matched to a gene: 8. CDR1 is MGHRA and CDR2 is YSYEKL in the germline V gene. This CDR3 is built from 17 residues.

This clone was picked up one time. V is TRBV28 and J is TRBJ2-7; 9 bases agree with TRBD1. This CDR3 spans 16 amino acids. V shed 6 bases, J shed 2 bases, and the junction held 11 bases outside the gene matches. The germline V gene encodes CDR1 MDHEN and CDR2 SYDVKM. CDR3 DNA: TGTGCCAGCAGGGGGACAGGGCTCTCCTTTACCTACGAGCAGTACTTC. It yields the protein CASRGTGLSFTYEQYF. Drawing the rest from reference TRBV28 and TRBJ2-7, the complete variable domain is DVKVTQSSRYLVKRTGEKVFLECVQDMDHENMFWYRQDPGLGLRLIYFSYDVKMKEKGDIPEGYSVSREKKERFSLILESASTNQTSMYLCASRGTGLSFTYEQYFGPGTRLTVT.

This clone was detected only once. The V gene is TRBV4-1, the J gene TRBJ2-7; 9 nucleotides match TRBD1. The length of the CDR3 is 14 residues. CDR1 and CDR2 from the germline V gene are MGHRA and YSYEKL. Unmatched junction bases numbered 3, after V lost 4 bases and J lost 2 bases. This CDR3 reads CASSPGQGAYEQYF. CDR3 nucleotide sequence: TGCGCCAGCAGCCCGGGACAGGGAGCCTACGAGCAGTACTTC.

V and J are TRBV4-2 and TRBJ2-7; 9 positions agree with TRBD2. The CDR3 is 17 residues long. Losses at the gene ends were 0 bases for V and 2 bases for J; bases not matched to a gene: 8. In germline, CDR1 is LGHNA, CDR2 YNFKEQ. The DNA of the CDR3 is TGTGCCAGCAGCCAAGATCCTACTCTAGCGGGGACCTACGAGCAGTACTTC. This translates into CASSQDPTLAGTYEQYF.

The rearrangement links TRBV27 to TRBJ2-7; 11 nucleotides line up with TRBD2. V lost 5 bases, J lost 6 bases, and 3 bases stayed unmatched. From germline, CDR1 is MNHEY and CDR2 SMNVEV (reference sequence). This CDR3 is 13 amino acids long. The CDR3 sequence is CASSLAGGTEQYF. In DNA form, the CDR3 reads TGTGCCAGCAGTCTAGCGGGAGGAACCGAGCAGTACTTC.

The J gene is TRBJ1-2, the V gene TRBV6-5, with a tentative D call TRBD1 (5 bases). V was cut by 4 bases and J by 2 bases, with 14 bases left in between. Germline loops: CDR1 MNHEY, CDR2 SVGAGI. The CDR3 loop spans 15 amino acids. This chain's CDR3 is CASSSPDGGNYGYTF. The CDR3 nucleotides read TGTGCCAGCAGTTCGCCCGATGGGGGGAACTATGGCTACACCTTC.

V and J are TRBV20-1 and TRBJ2-3; D is unclear. Trimming took off 6 bases at V and 2 bases at J, with 0 bases between the two ends. The germline V gene encodes CDR1 DFQATT and CDR2 SNEGSKA (reference sequence). CDR3 length: 9 residues. CDR3 amino acids: CSATDTQYF. In DNA, the CDR3 is TGCAGTGCCACAGATACGCAGTATTTT.

The rearrangement joins TRBV9 to TRBJ2-1; 11 bases are shared with TRBD2. Germline CDR1 SGDLS, CDR2 YYNGEE. This CDR3 has 16 amino acids. V was clipped by 4 bases and J by 5 bases; unmatched bases: 8. CDR3 DNA sequence: TGTGCCAGCAGCTCCGCCGGGACTAGCGGAAACAATGAGCAGTTCTTC. Translated, it gives CASSSAGTSGNNEQFF.

The chain uses TRBV15 and TRBJ2-2; TRBD1 agrees at 9 bases. The germline V gene encodes CDR1 LNHNV and CDR2 YYDKDF (reference sequence). After removal of 8 bases from V and 6 bases from J, the junction contained 10 bases not matched to a gene. The CDR3 has 15 residues. The CDR3, as DNA: TGTGCCACCTTCCGTCTGGGACAGGGTTCCGGGGAGCTGTTTTTT. Its protein product is CATFRLGQGSGELFF.

This clone has just a few counts. The chain couples TRBV28 to TRBJ1-5; no clear D. The germline V gene encodes CDR1 MDHEN and CDR2 SYDVKM. The CDR3 is made up of 17 amino acids. The ends were cut back, 3 bases at V and 0 bases at J, with 15 bases in the middle. In DNA, the CDR3 is TGTGCCAGCAGTTTGGACCTCGGACGGATTAGCAATCAGCCCCAGCATTTT. Protein sequence: CASSLDLGRISNQPQHF.

This clone was seen once. The chain recombines TRBV4-2 with TRBJ2-7; perhaps TRBD1 as D (6 bases). The CDR3 is 13 amino acids. V lost 6 bases and J lost 5, with 14 bases in between. Germline CDR1 is LGHNA and CDR2 is YNFKEQ. Written as DNA, the CDR3 is TGTGCCAGCAGTATTACAGGGTTCGACGAGCAGTACTTC. This translates into CASSITGFDEQYF.